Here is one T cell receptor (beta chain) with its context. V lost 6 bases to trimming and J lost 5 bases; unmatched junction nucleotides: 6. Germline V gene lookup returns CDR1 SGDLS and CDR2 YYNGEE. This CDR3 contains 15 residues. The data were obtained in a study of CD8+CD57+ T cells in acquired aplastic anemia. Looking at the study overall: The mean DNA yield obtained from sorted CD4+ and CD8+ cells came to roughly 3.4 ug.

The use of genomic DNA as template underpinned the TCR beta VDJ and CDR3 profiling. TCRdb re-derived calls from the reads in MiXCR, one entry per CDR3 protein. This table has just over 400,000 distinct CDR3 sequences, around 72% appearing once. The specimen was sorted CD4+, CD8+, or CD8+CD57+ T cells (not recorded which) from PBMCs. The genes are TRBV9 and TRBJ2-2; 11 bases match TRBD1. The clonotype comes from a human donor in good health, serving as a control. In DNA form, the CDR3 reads TGTGCCAGCACTAAGGGACAGGGGGGGACCGGGGAGCTGTTTTTT. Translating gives CASTKGQGGTGELFF.